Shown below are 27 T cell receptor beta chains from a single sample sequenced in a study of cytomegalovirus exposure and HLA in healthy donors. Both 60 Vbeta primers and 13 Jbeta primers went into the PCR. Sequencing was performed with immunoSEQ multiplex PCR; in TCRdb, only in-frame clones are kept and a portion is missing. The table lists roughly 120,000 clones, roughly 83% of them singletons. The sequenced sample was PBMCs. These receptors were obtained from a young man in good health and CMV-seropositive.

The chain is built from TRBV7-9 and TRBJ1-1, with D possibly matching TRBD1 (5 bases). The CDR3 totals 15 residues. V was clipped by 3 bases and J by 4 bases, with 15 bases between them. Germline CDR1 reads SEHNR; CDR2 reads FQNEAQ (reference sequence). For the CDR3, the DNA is TGTGCCAGCAGCTTCAAAGGGGAAGGTTCCACTGAAGCTTTCTTT. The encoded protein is CASSFKGEGSTEAFF.

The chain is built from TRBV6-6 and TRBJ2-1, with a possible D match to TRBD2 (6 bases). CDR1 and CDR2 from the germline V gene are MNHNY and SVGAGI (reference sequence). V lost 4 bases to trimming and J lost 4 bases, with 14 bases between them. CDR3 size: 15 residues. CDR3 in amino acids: CASSSSLAMYNEQFF. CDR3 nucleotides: TGTGCCAGCAGTTCCAGCCTAGCGATGTACAATGAGCAGTTCTTC.

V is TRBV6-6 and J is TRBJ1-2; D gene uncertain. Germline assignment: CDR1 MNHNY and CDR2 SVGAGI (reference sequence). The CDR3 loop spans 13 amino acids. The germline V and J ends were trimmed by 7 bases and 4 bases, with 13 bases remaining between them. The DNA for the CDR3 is TGTGCCAGCACGCCGAAGCCCTTCTATGGCTACACCTTC. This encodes CASTPKPFYGYTF.

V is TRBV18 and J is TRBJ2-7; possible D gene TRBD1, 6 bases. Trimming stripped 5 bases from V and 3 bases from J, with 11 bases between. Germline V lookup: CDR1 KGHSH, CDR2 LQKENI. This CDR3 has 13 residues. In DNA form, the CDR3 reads TGTGCCAGCTCAGATCAACAGGGCTACGAGCAGTACTTC. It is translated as CASSDQQGYEQYF.

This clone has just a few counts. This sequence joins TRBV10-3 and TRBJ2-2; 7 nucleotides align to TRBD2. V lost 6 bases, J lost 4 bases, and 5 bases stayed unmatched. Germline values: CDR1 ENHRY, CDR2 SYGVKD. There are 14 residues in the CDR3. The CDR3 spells CAIRPWGGTGELFF. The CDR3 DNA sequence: TGTGCCATCAGACCTTGGGGGGGCACCGGGGAGCTGTTTTTT.

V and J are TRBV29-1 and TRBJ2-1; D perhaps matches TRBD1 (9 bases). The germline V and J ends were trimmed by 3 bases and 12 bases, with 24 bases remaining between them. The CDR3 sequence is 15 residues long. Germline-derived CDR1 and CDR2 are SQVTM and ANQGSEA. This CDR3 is CSVDPRGGQGSGQFF. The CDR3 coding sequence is TGCAGCGTTGACCCACGGGGGGGACAGGGATCAGGGCAGTTCTTC.

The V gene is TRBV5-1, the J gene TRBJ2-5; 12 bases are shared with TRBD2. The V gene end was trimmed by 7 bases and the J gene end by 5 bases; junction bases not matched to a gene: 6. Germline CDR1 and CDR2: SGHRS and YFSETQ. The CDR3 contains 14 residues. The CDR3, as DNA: TGCGCCAGCGAGCCCCTAGCGGGGGGGGAGACCCAGTACTTC. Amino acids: CASEPLAGGETQYF.

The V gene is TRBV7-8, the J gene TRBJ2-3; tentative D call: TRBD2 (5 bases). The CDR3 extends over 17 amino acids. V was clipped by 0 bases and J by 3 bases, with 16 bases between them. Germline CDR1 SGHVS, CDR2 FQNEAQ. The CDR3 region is CASSLATRGRGTDTQYF. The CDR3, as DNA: TGTGCCAGCAGCTTAGCCACCCGAGGGAGAGGGACAGATACGCAGTATTTT.

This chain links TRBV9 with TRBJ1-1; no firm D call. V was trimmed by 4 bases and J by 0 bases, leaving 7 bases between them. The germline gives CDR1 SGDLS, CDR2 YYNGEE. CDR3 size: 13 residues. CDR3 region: CASSPGMNTEAFF. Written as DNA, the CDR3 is TGTGCCAGCAGCCCTGGCATGAACACTGAAGCTTTCTTT.

The CDR3 region is CSVSTAGSYEQYF. The CDR3 DNA sequence: TGCAGCGTTAGTACAGCGGGAAGCTACGAGCAGTACTTC. The gene calls are TRBV29-1 and TRBJ2-7, with 7 bases aligning to TRBD2. This CDR3 has 13 residues. V was clipped by 5 bases and J by 3 bases; unmatched bases: 7. The germline V gene encodes CDR1 SQVTM and CDR2 ANQGSEA.

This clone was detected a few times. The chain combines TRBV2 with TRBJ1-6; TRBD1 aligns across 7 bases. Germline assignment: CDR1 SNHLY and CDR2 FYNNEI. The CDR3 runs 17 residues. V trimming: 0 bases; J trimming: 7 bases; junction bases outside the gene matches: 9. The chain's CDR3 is CASSEANVRGSNSPLHF. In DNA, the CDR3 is TGTGCCAGCAGTGAAGCTAACGTCAGGGGGAGCAATTCACCCCTCCACTTT.

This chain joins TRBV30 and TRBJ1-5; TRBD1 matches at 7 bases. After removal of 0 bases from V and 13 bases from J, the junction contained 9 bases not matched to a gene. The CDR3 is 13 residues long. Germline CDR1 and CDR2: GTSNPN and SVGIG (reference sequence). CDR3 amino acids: CAWSVLSEDRQHF. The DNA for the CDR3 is TGTGCCTGGAGTGTACTCAGTGAGGACAGGCAGCATTTT. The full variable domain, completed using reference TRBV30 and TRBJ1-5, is SQTIHQWPATLVQPVGSPLSLECTVEGTSNPNLYWYRQAAGRGLQLLFYSVGIGQISSEVPQNLSASRPQDRQFILSSKKLLLSDSGFYLCAWSVLSEDRQHFGDGTRLSIL.

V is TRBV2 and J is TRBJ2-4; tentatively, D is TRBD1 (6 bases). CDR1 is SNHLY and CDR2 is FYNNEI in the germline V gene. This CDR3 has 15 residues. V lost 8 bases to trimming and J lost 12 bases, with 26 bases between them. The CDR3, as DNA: TGTGCCAGCCGCCTGGGACATCTCTCGAGGGTGGGTCAGTACTTC. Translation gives CASRLGHLSRVGQYF.

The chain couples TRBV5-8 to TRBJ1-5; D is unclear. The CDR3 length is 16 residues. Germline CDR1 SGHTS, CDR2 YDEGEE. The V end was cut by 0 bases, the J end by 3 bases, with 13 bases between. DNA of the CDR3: TGTGCCAGCAGCTTGGAATTTAGCGCTAACAATCAGCCCCAGCATTTT. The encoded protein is CASSLEFSANNQPQHF.

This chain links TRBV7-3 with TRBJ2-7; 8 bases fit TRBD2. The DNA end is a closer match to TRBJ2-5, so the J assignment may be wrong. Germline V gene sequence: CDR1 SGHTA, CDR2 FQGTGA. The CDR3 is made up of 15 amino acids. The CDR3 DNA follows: TGTGCCAGCAGCGCCCGGGGTAGCGGGGTTGAGACCCAGTACTTC. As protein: CASSARGSGVETQYF.

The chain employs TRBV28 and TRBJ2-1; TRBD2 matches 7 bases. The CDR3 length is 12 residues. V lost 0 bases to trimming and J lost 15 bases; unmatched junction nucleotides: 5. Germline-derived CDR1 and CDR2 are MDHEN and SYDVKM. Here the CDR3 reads CASSLWRGSMFF. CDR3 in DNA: TGTGCCAGCAGTTTATGGCGCGGGAGTATGTTCTTC.

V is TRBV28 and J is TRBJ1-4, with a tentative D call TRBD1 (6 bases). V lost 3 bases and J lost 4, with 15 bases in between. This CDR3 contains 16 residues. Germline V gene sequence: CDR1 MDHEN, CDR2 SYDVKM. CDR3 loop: CASSFGQSRLNEKLFF. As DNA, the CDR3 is TGTGCCAGCAGTTTCGGACAGTCCAGACTTAATGAAAAACTGTTTTTT.

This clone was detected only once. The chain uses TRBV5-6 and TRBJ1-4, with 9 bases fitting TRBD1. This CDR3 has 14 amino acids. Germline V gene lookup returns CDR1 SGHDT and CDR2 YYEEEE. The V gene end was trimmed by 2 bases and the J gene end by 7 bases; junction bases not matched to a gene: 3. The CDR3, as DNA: TGTGCCAGCAGCTTACAGGGGGCACTTGAAAAACTGTTTTTT. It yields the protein CASSLQGALEKLFF.

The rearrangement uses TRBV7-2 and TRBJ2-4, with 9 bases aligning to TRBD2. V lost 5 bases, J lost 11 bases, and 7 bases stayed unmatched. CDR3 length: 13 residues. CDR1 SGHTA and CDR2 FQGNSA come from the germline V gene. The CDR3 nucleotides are TGTGCCAGCAGCGAGACTAGCGGACTACTTCAGTACTTC. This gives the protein CASSETSGLLQYF.

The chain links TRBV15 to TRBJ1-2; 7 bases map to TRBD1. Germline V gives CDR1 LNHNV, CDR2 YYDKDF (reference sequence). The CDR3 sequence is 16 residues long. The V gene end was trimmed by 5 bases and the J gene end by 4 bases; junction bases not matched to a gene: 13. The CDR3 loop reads CATSGPGQRFSYGYTF. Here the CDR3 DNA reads TGTGCCACCAGCGGCCCGGGACAGCGATTTAGCTATGGCTACACCTTC.

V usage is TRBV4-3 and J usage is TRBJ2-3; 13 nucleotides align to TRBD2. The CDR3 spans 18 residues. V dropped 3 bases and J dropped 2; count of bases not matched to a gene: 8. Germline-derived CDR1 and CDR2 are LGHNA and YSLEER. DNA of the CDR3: TGCGCCAGCAGCCAGCAACTAGCGGGGGGGTTTCTCACAGATACGCAGTATTTT. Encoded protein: CASSQQLAGGFLTDTQYF.

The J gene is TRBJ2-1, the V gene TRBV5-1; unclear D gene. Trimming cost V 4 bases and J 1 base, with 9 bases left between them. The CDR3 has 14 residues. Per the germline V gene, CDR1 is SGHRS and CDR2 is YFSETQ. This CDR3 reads CASSDIRSYNEQFF. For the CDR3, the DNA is TGCGCCAGCAGCGATATTCGGTCCTACAATGAGCAGTTCTTC.

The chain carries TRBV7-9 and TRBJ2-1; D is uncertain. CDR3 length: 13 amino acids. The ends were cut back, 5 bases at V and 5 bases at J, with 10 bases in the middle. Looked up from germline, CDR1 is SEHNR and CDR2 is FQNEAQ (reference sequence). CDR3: CASSASSNNEQFF. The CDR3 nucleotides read TGTGCCAGCAGCGCCTCATCTAACAATGAGCAGTTCTTC.

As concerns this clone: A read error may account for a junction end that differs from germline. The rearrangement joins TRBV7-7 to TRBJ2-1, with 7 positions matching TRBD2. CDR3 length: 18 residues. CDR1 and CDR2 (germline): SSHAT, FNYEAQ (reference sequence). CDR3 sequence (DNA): TGTGCTAGCAGCTTACCCCTGAGCGGGAACCATAACTACAATGAGCAGTTCTTC. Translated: CASSLPLSGNHNYNEQFF.

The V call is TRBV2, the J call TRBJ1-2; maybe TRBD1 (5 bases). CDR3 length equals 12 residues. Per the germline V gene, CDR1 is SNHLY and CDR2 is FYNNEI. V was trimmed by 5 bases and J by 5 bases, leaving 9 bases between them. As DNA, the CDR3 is TGTGCCAGCAGTATACCAGGGTATGGCTACACCTTC. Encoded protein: CASSIPGYGYTF.

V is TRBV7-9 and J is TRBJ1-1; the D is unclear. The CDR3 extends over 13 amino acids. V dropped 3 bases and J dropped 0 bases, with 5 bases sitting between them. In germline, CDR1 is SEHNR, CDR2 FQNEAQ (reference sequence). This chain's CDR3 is CASSFGLNTEAFF. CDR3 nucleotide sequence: TGTGCCAGCAGCTTCGGTCTGAACACTGAAGCTTTCTTT.

In nucleotides, the CDR3 is TGTGCCAGCAGTTTCCCACGCGGGGGCAACTCCTACGAGCAGTACTTC. Translated, it gives CASSFPRGGNSYEQYF. This chain joins TRBV28 and TRBJ2-7; the D gene is possibly TRBD2 (7 bases). V was clipped by 3 bases and J by 0 bases, with 15 bases between them. Germline CDR1 and CDR2: MDHEN and SYDVKM. This CDR3 spans 16 amino acids.